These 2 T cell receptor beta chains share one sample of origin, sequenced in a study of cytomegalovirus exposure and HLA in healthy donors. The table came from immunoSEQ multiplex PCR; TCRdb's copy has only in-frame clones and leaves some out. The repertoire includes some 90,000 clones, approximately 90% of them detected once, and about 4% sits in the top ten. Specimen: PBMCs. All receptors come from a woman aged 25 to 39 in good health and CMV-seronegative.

The CDR3 spells CASSLPGKETQYF. The CDR3 DNA reads TGTGCCAGCAGTCTCCCGGGGAAAGAGACCCAGTACTTC. The genes are TRBV28 and TRBJ2-5; tentative D call: TRBD2 (5 bases). Trimming took off 5 bases at V and 3 bases at J, with 10 bases between the two ends. CDR1 MDHEN and CDR2 SYDVKM come from the germline V gene. The CDR3 sequence is 13 residues long.

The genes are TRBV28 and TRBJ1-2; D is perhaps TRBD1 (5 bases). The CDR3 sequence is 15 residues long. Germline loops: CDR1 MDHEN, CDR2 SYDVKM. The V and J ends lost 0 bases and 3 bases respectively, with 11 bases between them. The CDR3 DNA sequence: TGTGCCAGCAGTTTATGGGGCAGGGATGACTATGGCTACACCTTC. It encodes CASSLWGRDDYGYTF.